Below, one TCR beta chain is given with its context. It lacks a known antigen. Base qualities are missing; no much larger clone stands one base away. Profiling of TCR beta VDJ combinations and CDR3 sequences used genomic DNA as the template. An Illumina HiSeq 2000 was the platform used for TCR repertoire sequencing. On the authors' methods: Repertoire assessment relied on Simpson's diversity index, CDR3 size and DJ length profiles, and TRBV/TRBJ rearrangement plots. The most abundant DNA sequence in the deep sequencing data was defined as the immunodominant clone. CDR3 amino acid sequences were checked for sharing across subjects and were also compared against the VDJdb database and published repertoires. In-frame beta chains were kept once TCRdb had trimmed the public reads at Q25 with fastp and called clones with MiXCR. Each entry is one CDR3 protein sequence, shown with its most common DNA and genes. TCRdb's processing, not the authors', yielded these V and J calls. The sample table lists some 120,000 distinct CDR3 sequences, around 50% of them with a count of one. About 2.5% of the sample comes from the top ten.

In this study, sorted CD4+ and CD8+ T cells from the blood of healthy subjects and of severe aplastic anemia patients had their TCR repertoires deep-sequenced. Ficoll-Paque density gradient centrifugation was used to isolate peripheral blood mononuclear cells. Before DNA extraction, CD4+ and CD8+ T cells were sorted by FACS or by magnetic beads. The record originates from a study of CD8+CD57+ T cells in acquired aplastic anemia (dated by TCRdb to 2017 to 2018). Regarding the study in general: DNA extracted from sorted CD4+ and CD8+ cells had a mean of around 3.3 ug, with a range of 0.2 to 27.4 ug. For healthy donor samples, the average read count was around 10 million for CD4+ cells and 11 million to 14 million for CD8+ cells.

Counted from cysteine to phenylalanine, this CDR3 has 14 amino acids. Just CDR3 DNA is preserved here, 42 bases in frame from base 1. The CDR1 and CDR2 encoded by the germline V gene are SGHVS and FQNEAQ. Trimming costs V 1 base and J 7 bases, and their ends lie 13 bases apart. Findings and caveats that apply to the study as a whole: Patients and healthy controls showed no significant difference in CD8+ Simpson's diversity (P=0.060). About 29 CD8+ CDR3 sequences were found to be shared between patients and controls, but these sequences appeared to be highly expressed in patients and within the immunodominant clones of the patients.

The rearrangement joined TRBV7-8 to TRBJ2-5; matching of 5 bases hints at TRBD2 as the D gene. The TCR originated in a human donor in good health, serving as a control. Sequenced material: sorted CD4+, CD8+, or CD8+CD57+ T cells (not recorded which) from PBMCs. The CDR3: CASSLDWSGGTQYF. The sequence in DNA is TGTGCCAGCAGCTTAGACTGGAGTGGAGGGACCCAGTACTTC.